This T cell receptor (beta chain) was captured in a study of identical twins. This CDR3 has 12 amino acids. V lost 3 bases and J lost 7, with 9 bases in between. Per the germline V gene, CDR1 is SGHDN and CDR2 is FVKESK. MiXCR was run by TCRdb on the 5' RACE reads, yielding one entry per CDR3 protein. The sample lists 500,000 to 600,000 distinct CDR3 sequences; about 20% were seen once. These same data were also listed under a study on T cells expressing NK-cell markers. From that second work: Each TCR beta repertoire originated in sorted T cells that were CD3+CD56+NKG2C+, CD3+CD56+NKG2C- or CD3+CD56-NKG2C+. Sorting was restricted to alpha-beta TCR T cells by an anti-gamma-delta TCR antibody in several experiments. Dominant NKG2C+ clonotypes made up about 1.0-7.0% of CD8+ T cells in more than 5 donors. These clonotypes also led the CD3+CD56-NKG2C+ fraction in a handful of donors.

J is TRBJ1-2 and V is TRBV14, with D tentatively TRBD1 (6 bases). The receptor's source is a woman younger than 30 in good health. Sequencing was performed on CD4+ T cells sorted from blood. The CDR3 spells CASSQNRVGYTF. The CDR3 coding sequence is TGTGCCAGCAGCCAGAACAGGGTTGGCTACACCTTC.